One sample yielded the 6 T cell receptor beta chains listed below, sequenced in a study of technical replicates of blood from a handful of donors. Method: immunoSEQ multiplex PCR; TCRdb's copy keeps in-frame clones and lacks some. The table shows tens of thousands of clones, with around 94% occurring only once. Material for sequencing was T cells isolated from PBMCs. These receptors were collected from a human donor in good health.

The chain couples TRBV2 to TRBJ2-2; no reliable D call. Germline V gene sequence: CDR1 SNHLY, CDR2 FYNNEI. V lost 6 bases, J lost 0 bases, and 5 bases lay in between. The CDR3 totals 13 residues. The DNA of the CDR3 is TGTGCCAGCAGGTCCGCGAACACCGGGGAGCTGTTTTTT. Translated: CASRSANTGELFF.

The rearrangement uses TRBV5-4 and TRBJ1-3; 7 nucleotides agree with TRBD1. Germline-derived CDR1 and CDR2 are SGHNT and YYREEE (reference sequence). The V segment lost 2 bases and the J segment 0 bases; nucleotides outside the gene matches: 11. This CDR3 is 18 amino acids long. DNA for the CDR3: TGTGCCAGCAGCTTAGGGTCGGGCAGGGGGAACTCTGGAAACACCATATATTTT. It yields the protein CASSLGSGRGNSGNTIYF.

CDR3 region: CASSRTGTGGNQPQHF. The DNA for the CDR3 is TGTGCCAGCTCACGAACGGGGACAGGGGGTAATCAGCCCCAGCATTTT. The chain uses TRBV18 and TRBJ1-5; TRBD1 agrees at 11 bases. Trimming cost V 4 bases and J 4 bases; bases outside gene matches: 6. This CDR3 has 16 amino acids. From germline, CDR1 is KGHSH and CDR2 LQKENI.

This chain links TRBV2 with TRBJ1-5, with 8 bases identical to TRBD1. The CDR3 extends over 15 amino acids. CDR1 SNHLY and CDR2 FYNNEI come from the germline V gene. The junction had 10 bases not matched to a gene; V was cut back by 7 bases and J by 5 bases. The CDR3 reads CASTDDRGRDQPQHF. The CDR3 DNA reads TGTGCCAGCACCGATGACAGGGGCAGGGATCAGCCCCAGCATTTT.

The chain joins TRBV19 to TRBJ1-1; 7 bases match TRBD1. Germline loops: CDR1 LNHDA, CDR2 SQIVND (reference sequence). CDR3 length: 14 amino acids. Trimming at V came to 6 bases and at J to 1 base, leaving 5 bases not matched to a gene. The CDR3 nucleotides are TGTGCCAGTAGGAGACAGGGAGGGAACACTGAAGCTTTCTTT. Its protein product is CASRRQGGNTEAFF.

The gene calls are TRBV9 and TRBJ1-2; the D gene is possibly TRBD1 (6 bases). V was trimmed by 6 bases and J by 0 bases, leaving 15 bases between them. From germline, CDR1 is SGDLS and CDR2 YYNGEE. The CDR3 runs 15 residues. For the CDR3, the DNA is TGTGCCAGCACCTTTGGGGGACAAACTAACTATGGCTACACCTTC. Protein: CASTFGGQTNYGYTF.